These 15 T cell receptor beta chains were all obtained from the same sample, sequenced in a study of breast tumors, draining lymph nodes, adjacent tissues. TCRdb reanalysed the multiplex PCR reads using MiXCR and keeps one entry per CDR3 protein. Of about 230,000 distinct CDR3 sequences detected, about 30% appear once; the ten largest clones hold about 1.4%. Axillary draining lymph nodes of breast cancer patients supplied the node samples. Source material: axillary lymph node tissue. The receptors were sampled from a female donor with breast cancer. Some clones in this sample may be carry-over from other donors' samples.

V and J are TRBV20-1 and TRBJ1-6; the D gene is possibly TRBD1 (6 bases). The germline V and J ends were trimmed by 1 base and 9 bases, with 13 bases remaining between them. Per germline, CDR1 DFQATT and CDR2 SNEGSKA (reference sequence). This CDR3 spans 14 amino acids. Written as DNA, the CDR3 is TGCAGTGCTAGAGCGTTGGGGGGCGGTTCACCCCTCCACTTT. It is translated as CSARALGGGSPLHF.

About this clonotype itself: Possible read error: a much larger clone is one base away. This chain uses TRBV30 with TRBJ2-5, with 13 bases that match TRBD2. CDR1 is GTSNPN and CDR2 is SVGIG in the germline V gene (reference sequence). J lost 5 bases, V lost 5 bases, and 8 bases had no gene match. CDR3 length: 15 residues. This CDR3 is CAWCWGLAGMETQYF. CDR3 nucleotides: TGTGCCTGGTGTTGGGGACTAGCGGGAATGGAGACCCAGTACTTC.

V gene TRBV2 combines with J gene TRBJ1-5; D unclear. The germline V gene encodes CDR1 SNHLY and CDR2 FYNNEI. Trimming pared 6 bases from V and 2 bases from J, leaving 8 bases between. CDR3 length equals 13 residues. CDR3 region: CASRGSGNQPQHF. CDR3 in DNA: TGTGCCAGCAGGGGGAGTGGCAATCAGCCCCAGCATTTT.

This CDR3 is CSAAGTTDTQYF. In nucleotides, the CDR3 is TGCAGTGCTGCCGGGACGACAGATACGCAGTATTTT. The V gene is TRBV20-1, the J gene TRBJ2-3; D is possibly TRBD1 or TRBD2 (5 bases each). Germline CDR1 DFQATT, CDR2 SNEGSKA (reference sequence). The CDR3 loop spans 12 amino acids. The V and J ends lost 5 bases and 3 bases respectively, with 9 bases between them.

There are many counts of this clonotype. CDR3: CASSIFSGGPHNEQFF. The CDR3 nucleotides are TGTGCCAGTAGTATCTTTTCGGGAGGGCCCCACAATGAGCAGTTCTTC. This rearrangement joins TRBV19 to TRBJ2-1; 8 bases agree with TRBD2. This CDR3 is 16 amino acids long. V lost 3 bases and J lost 5; bases outside the gene matches: 9. Germline loops: CDR1 LNHDA, CDR2 SQIVND (reference sequence). Complete variable domain (other parts from reference TRBV19 and TRBJ2-1): DGGITQSPKYLFRKEGQNVTLSCEQNLNHDAMYWYRQDPGQGLRLIYYSQIVNDFQKGDIAEGYSVSREKKESFPLTVTSAQKNPTAFYLCASSIFSGGPHNEQFFGPGTRLTVL.

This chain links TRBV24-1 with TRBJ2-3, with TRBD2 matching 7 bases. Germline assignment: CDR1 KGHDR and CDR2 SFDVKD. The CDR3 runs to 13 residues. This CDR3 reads CARPSGTLDTQYF. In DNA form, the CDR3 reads TGTGCTAGGCCTAGCGGCACTCTGGATACGCAGTATTTT.

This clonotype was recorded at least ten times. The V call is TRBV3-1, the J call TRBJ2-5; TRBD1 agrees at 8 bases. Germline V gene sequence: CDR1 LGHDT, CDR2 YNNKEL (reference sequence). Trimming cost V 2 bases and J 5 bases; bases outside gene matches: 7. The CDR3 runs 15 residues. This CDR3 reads CASSQRTGLMETQYF. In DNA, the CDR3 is TGTGCCAGCAGCCAAAGGACAGGGTTAATGGAGACCCAGTACTTC.

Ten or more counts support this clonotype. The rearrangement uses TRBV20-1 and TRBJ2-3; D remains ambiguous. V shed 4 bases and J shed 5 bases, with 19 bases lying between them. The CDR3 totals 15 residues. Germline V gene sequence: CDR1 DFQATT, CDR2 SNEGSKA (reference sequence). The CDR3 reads CSATVSLVFRDTQYF. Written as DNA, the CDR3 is TGCAGTGCTACGGTCTCCCTGGTGTTTCGAGATACGCAGTATTTT.

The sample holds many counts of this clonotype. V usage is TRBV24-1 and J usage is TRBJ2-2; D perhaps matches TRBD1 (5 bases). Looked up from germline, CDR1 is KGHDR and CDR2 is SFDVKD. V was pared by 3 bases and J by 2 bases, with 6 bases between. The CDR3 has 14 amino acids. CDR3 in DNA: TGTGCCACCAGTGATGACAGTAACACCGGGGAGCTGTTTTTT. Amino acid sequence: CATSDDSNTGELFF.

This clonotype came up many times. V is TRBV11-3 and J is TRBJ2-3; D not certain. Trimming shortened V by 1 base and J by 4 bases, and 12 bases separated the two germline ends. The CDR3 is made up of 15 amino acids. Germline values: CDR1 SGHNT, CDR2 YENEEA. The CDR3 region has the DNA TGTGCCAGCAGCTTAGCGGTTTCCGGAGCAGATACGCAGTATTTT. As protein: CASSLAVSGADTQYF.

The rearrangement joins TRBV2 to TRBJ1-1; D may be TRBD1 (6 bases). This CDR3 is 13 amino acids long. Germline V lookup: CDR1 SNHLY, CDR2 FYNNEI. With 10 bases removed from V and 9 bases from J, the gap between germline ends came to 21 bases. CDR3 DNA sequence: TGTGCCACCTACACCCGGAGGGGGGCGCAAGCTTTCTTT. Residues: CATYTRRGAQAFF. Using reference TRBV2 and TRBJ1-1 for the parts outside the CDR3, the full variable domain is EPEVTQTPSHQVTQMGQEVILRCVPISNHLYFYWYRQILGQKVEFLVSFYNNEISEKSEIFDDQFSVERPDGSNFTLKIRSTKLEDSAMYFCATYTRRGAQAFFGQGTRLTVV.

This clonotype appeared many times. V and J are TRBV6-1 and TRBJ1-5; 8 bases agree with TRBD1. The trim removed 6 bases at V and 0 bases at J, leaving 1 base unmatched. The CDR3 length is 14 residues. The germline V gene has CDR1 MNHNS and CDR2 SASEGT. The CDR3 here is CASRTGDSNQPQHF. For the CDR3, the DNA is TGTGCCAGCAGGACAGGGGATAGCAATCAGCCCCAGCATTTT.

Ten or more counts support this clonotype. CDR3 DNA sequence: TGCAGTGCTAGAGGACTAGCGGGAGTAGGCGAGCAGTACTTC. It encodes CSARGLAGVGEQYF. The chain links TRBV20-1 to TRBJ2-7, with 12 positions matching TRBD2. The V gene end was trimmed by 1 base and the J gene end by 6 bases; junction bases not matched to a gene: 4. Germline V lookup: CDR1 DFQATT, CDR2 SNEGSKA (reference sequence). The CDR3 is 14 residues long.

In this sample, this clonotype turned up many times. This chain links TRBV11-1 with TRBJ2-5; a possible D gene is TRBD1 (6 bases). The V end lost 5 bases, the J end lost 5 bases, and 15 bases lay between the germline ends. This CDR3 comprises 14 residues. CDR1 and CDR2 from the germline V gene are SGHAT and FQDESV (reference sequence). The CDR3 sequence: CASSENRVAETQYF. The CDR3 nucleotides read TGTGCCAGCAGCGAAAACAGGGTCGCTGAGACCCAGTACTTC.

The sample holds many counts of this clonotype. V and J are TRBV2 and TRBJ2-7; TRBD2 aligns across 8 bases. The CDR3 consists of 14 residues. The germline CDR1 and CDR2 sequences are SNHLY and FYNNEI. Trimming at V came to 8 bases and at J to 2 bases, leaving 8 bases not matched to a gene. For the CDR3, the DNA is TGTGCCAGCCGGTCGAGCGGGAGAGCCTACGAGCAGTACTTC. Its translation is CASRSSGRAYEQYF. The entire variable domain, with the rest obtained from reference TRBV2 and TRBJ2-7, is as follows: EPEVTQTPSHQVTQMGQEVILRCVPISNHLYFYWYRQILGQKVEFLVSFYNNEISEKSEIFDDQFSVERPDGSNFTLKIRSTKLEDSAMYFCASRSSGRAYEQYFGPGTRLTVT.